This TCR beta chain was recorded in a study of T cells in tuberculosis. Whole-study context: T cells were selected with CD1B tetramers loaded with glucose monomycolate.

No alpha-beta pairing information exists for these sequences. TCRdb keeps only in-frame clones here, not all; method: immunoSEQ multiplex PCR. The sample yields about 88,000 clones, around 90% seen once. V was pared by 6 bases and J by 1 base, with 6 bases of the junction left unmatched. This CDR3 is built from 14 residues. Per the germline V gene, CDR1 is MNHNS and CDR2 is SASEGT. Cells were sorted from thawed PBMC rested overnight and stained with GMM-loaded CD1B tetramer, viability dye and anti-CD3. The lipid loaded on the CD1B tetramers was C32 glucose monomycolate from Rhodococcus equi. Tetramer-sorted PBMC had been CD14 monocyte-depleted before freezing. Tetramer-negative cells, approximately 110,000 per donor, were also sorted.

This chain connects TRBV6-1 to TRBJ2-7; 7 positions agree with TRBD1. This TCR came from an adult woman with latent tuberculosis. The sequenced sample was CD1b-GMM tetramer-negative cells sorted from PBMCs. The DNA for the CDR3 is TGTGCCAGCAGAATGGAACAGGGGTCCTACGAGCAGTACTTC. Encoded protein: CASRMEQGSYEQYF.